This T cell receptor beta chain was found in a study of T cell responses to AZD1222 COVID-19 vaccine. Data came from immunoSEQ multiplex PCR; TCRdb stores just in-frame clones and leaves some out. Of approximately 100,000 clones listed, roughly 90% are singletons. V lost 2 bases, J lost 4 bases, and 8 bases lay in between. Germline CDR1 reads SGHDN; CDR2 reads FVKESK. This CDR3 region has 13 residues. The sequence was obtained from an adult in good health. Here the sequenced sample was peripheral blood, taken on day 0 of AZD1222 vaccination. The chain has TRBV14 and TRBJ1-2; tentatively, D is TRBD1 (6 bases). The CDR3: CASSQTGSYGYTF. CDR3 nucleotides: TGTGCCAGCAGCCAAACAGGGTCCTATGGCTACACCTTC.